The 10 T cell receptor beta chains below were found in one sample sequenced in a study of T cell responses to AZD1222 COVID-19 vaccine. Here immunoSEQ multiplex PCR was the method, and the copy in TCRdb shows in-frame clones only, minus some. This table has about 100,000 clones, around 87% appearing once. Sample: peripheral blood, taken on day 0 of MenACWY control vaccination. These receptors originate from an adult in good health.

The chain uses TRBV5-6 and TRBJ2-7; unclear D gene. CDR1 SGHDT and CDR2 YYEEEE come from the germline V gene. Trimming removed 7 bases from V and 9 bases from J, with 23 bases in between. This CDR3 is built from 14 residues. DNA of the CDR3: TGTGCCAGCCTCCGGACCGGCAGCACCCTAGGGCAGTACTTC. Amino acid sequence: CASLRTGSTLGQYF.

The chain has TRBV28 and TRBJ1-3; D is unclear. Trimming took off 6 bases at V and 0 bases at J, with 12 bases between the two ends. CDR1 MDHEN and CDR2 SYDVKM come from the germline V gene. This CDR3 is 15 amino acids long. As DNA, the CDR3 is TGTGCCAGCAGACACAGACGAATCTCTGGAAACACCATATATTTT. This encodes CASRHRRISGNTIYF. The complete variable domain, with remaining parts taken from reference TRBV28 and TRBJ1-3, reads DVKVTQSSRYLVKRTGEKVFLECVQDMDHENMFWYRQDPGLGLRLIYFSYDVKMKEKGDIPEGYSVSREKKERFSLILESASTNQTSMYLCASRHRRISGNTIYFGEGSWLTVV.

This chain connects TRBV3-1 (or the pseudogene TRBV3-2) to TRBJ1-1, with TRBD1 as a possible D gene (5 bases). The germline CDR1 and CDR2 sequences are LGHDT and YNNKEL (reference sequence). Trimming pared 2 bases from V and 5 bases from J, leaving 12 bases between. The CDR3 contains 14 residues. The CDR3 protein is CASSQLRGNTEAFF. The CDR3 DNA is TGTGCCAGCAGCCAATTGAGGGGCAATACTGAAGCTTTCTTT.

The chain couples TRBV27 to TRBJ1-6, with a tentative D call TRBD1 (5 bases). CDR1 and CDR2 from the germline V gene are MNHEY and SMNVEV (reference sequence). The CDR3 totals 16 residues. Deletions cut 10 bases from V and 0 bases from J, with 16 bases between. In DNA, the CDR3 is TGTGCCACCCGAGGGGCCGAAAGCTCCTATAATTCACCCCTCCACTTT. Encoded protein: CATRGAESSYNSPLHF.

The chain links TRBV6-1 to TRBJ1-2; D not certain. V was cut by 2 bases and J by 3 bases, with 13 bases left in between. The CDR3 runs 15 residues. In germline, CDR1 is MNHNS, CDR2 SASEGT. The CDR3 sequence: CASSERGRVDYGYTF. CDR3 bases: TGTGCCAGCAGTGAACGGGGTAGGGTTGACTATGGCTACACCTTC.

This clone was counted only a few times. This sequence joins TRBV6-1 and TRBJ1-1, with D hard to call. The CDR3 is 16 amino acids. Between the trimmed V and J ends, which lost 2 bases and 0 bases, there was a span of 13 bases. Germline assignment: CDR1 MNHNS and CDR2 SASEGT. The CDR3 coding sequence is TGTGCCAGCAGTGAACAGTCGGTCGTTCTGAACACTGAAGCTTTCTTT. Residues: CASSEQSVVLNTEAFF.

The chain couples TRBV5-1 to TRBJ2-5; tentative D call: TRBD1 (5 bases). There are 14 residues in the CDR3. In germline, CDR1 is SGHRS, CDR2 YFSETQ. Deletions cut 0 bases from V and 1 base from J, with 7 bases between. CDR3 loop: CASSLGQLQETQYF. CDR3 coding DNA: TGCGCCAGCAGCTTGGGACAGCTCCAAGAGACCCAGTACTTC. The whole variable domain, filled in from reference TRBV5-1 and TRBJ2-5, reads KAGVTQTPRYLIKTRGQQVTLSCSPISGHRSVSWYQQTPGQGLQFLFEYFSETQRNKGNFPGRFSGRQFSNSRSEMNVSTLELGDSALYLCASSLGQLQETQYFGPGTRLLVL.

Here the CDR3 reads CASSLAAVNTGELFF. CDR3 nucleotide sequence: TGTGCCAGCAGCTTGGCCGCGGTGAACACCGGGGAGCTGTTTTTT. This chain connects TRBV5-6 to TRBJ2-2; no reliable D call. V gave up 0 bases and J gave up 1 base, with 7 bases separating them. The CDR3 loop spans 15 amino acids. Germline loops: CDR1 SGHDT, CDR2 YYEEEE.

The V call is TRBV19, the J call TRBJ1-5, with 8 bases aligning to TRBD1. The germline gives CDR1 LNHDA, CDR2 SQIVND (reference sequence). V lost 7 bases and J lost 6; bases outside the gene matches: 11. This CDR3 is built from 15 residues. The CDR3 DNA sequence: TGTGCCAGTATGACTTTGGGCAGGGGGCTTCAGCCCCAGCATTTT. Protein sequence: CASMTLGRGLQPQHF.

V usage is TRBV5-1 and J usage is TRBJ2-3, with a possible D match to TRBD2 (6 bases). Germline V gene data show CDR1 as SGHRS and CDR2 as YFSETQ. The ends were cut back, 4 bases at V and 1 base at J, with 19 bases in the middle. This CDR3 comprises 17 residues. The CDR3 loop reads CASSRLGLPRGTDTQYF. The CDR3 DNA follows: TGCGCCAGCAGCCGCCTGGGACTTCCTCGGGGCACAGATACGCAGTATTTT.